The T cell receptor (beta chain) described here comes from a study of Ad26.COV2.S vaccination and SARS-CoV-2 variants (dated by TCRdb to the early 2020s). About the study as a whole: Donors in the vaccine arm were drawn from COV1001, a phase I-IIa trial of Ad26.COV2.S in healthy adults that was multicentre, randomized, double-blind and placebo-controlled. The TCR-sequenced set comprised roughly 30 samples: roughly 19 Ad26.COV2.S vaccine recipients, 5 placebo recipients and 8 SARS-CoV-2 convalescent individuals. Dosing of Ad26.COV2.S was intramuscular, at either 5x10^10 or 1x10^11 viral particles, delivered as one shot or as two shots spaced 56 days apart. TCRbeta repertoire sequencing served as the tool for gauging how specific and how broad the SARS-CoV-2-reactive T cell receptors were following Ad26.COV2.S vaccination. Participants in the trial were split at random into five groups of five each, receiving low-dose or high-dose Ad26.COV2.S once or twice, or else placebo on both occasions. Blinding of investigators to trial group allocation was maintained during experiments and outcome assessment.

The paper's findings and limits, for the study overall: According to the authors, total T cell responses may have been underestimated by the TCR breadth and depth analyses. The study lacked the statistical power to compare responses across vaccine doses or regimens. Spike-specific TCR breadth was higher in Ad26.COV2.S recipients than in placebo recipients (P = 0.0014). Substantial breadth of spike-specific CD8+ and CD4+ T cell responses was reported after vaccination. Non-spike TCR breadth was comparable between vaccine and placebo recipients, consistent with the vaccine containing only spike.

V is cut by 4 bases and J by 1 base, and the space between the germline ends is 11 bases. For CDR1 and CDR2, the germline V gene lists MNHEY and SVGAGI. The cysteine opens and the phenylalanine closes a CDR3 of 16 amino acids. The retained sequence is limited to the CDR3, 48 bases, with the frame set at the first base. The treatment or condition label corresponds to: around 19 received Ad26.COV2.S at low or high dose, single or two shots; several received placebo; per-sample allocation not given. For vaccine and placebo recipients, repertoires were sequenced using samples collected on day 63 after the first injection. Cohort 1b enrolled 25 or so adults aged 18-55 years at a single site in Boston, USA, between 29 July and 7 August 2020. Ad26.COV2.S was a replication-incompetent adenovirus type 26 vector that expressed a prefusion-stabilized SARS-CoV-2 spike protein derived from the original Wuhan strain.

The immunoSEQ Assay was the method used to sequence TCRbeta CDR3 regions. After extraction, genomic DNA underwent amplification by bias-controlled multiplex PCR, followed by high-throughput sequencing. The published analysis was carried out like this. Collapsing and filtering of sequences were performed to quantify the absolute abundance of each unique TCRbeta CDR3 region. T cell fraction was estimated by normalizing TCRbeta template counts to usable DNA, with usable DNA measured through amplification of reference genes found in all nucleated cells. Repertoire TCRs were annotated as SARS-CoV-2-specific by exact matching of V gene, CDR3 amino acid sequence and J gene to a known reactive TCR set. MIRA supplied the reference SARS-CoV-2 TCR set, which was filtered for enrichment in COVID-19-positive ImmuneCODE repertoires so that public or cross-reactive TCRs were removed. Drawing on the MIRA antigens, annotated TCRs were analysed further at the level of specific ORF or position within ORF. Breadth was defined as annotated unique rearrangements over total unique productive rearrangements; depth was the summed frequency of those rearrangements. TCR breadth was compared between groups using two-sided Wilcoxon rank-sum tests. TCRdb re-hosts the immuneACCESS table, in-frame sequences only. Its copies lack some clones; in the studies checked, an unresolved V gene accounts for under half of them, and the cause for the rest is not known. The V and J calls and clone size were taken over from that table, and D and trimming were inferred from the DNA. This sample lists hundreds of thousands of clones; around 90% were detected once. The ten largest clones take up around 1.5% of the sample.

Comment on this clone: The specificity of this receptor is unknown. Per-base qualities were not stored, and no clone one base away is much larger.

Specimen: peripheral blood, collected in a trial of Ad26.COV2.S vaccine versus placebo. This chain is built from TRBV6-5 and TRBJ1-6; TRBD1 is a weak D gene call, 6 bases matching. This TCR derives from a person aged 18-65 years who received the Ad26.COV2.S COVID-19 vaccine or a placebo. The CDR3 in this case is CASSSLRGSYNSPLHF. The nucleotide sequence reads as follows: TGTGCCAGCAGTTCGCTCAGGGGTTCCTATAATTCACCCCTCCACTTT.